This T cell receptor (beta chain) is drawn from a study of identical twins. Remarks on this clonotype: Its antigen is not known.

Between the trimmed V and J ends, which lost 4 bases and 2 bases, there was a span of 9 bases. There are 13 residues in the CDR3. Looked up from germline, CDR1 is MNHEY and CDR2 is SVGEGT. Study-wide findings and caveats: Excess low generation probability was seen in twin-shared out-of-frame alpha sequences.

Template switching supplied a universal primer site; unique molecular identifiers were carried on the cDNA. TCRdb re-called the 5' RACE reads with MiXCR, one entry per CDR3 protein. This table holds 200,000 to 250,000 distinct CDR3 sequences, roughly a tenth found once. The sequence was obtained from a man between 50 and 59 years old in good health. The chain joins TRBV6-2 or TRBV6-3 to TRBJ2-7; D remains unclear. Input material: memory T cells sorted from blood. The CDR3 DNA is TGTGCCAGCAGTTTTGGGCACGCCTACGAGCAGTACTTC. Translating it yields CASSFGHAYEQYF.